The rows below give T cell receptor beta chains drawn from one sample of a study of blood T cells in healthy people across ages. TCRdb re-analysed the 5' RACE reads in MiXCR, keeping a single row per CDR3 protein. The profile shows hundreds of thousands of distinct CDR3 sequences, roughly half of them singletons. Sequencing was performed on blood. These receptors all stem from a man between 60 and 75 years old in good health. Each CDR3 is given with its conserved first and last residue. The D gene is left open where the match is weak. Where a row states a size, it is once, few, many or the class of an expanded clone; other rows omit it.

CDR3 protein: CASSYPLLGGKVTDTQYF
CDR3 DNA: TGTGCCAGCAGTTACCCACTACTAGGGGGAAAGGTCACAGATACGCAGTATTTT
clone size: few
J gene: TRBJ2-3
V gene: TRBV6-5
D gene: -

CDR3 protein: CASSRTWGTQYF
CDR3 DNA: TGTGCCAGCAGCCGGACTTGGGGGACCCAGTACTTC
clone size: -
J gene: TRBJ2-5
V gene: TRBV7-2
D gene: -

CDR3 protein: CAWRSAGAGDTQYF
CDR3 DNA: TGTGCCTGGAGATCAGCGGGGGCGGGAGATACGCAGTATTTT
clone size: -
J gene: TRBJ2-3
V gene: TRBV30
D gene: TRBD2

CDR3 protein: CASSQGVSGRTDTQYF
CDR3 DNA: TGTGCCAGCAGCCAAGGAGTTAGCGGGAGGACAGATACGCAGTATTTT
clone size: -
J gene: TRBJ2-3
V gene: TRBV4-2
D gene: TRBD2

CDR3 protein: CASFRDGTEYEQYF
CDR3 DNA: TGTGCCAGCTTCCGGGACGGGACCGAATACGAGCAGTACTTC
clone size: -
J gene: TRBJ2-7
V gene: TRBV18
D gene: -

CDR3 protein: CATGIPSYEQYF
CDR3 DNA: TGTGCCACGGGGATTCCCTCCTACGAGCAGTACTTC
clone size: -
J gene: TRBJ2-7
V gene: TRBV7-3
D gene: -

CDR3 protein: CASSQDRGTGEQFF
CDR3 DNA: TGTGCCAGCAGCCAGGACAGGGGAACGGGTGAGCAGTTCTTC
clone size: -
J gene: TRBJ2-1
V gene: TRBV7-2
D gene: TRBD1

CDR3 protein: CAGSPREDYYEQYF
CDR3 DNA: TGCGCTGGCAGCCCCCGTGAAGATTACTACGAGCAGTACTTC
clone size: -
J gene: TRBJ2-7
V gene: TRBV5-1
D gene: -

CDR3 protein: CASTIRQGSYGYTF
CDR3 DNA: TGTGCCAGCACCATCCGGCAGGGATCCTATGGCTACACCTTC
clone size: -
J gene: TRBJ1-2
V gene: TRBV27
D gene: -

CDR3 protein: CASSAPANQETQYF
CDR3 DNA: TGTGCCAGCAGCGCTCCAGCTAACCAAGAGACCCAGTACTTC
clone size: -
J gene: TRBJ2-5
V gene: TRBV11-3
D gene: -

CDR3 protein: CASSSIQETQYF
CDR3 DNA: TGTGCCAGCAGCAGTATCCAAGAGACCCAGTACTTC
clone size: -
J gene: TRBJ2-5
V gene: TRBV9
D gene: -

CDR3 protein: CASSSWGGGTDTQYF
CDR3 DNA: TGTGCCAGCAGCTCATGGGGGGGAGGCACAGATACGCAGTATTTT
clone size: -
J gene: TRBJ2-3
V gene: TRBV11-2
D gene: TRBD2

CDR3 protein: CASNGGGSYEQYF
CDR3 DNA: TGTGCCAGCAACGGGGGGGGGAGCTACGAGCAGTACTTC
clone size: -
J gene: TRBJ2-7
V gene: TRBV7-2
D gene: TRBD2

CDR3 protein: CAIRPDRGIPDTQYF
CDR3 DNA: TGTGCCATCAGGCCGGACAGGGGGATTCCAGATACGCAGTATTTT
clone size: -
J gene: TRBJ2-3
V gene: TRBV10-3
D gene: TRBD1

CDR3 protein: CSADAGSVGGETQYF
CDR3 DNA: TGCAGTGCCGACGCTGGTTCGGTCGGGGGGGAGACCCAGTACTTC
clone size: many
J gene: TRBJ2-5
V gene: TRBV20-1
D gene: TRBD2

CDR3 protein: CASSQGETRGYGYTF
CDR3 DNA: TGTGCCAGCAGCCAAGGAGAGACTCGGGGTTATGGCTACACCTTC
clone size: once
J gene: TRBJ1-2
V gene: TRBV3-1
D gene: -

CDR3 protein: CASSKPGQGSYEQYF
CDR3 DNA: TGCGCCAGCAGCAAGCCGGGACAGGGTTCCTACGAGCAGTACTTC
clone size: -
J gene: TRBJ2-7
V gene: TRBV5-1
D gene: TRBD1

CDR3 protein: CSVHRVQETQYF
CDR3 DNA: TGCAGCGTTCACAGGGTACAAGAGACCCAGTACTTC
clone size: -
J gene: TRBJ2-5
V gene: TRBV29-1
D gene: -

CDR3 protein: CASSEALQYF
CDR3 DNA: TGTGCCAGCAGTGAAGCGCTTCAGTACTTC
clone size: -
J gene: TRBJ2-7
V gene: TRBV2
D gene: -